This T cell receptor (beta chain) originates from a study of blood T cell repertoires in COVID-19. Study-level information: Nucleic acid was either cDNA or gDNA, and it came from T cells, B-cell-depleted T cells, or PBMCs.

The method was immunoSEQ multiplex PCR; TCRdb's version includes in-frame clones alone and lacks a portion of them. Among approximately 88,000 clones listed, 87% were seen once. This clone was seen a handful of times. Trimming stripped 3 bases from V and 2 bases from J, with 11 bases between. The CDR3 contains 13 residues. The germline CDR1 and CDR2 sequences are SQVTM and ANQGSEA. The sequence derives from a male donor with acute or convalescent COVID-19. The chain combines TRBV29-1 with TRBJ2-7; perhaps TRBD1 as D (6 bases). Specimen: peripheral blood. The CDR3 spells CSVDGGRPYEQYF. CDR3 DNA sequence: TGCAGCGTTGATGGGGGCAGGCCCTACGAGCAGTACTTC.